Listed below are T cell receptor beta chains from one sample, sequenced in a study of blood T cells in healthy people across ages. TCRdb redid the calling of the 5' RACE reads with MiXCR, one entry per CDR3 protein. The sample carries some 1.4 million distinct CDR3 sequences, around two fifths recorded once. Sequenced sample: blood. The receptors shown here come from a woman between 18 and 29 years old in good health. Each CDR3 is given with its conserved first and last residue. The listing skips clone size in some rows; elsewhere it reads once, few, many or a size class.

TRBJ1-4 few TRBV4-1 CASSQGAEKLFF
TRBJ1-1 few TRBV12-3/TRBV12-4 CASSLVRLADIMNTEAFF
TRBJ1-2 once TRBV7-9 CASSLSGRDGYTF
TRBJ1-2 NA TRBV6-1 CASSEISSGGYTF
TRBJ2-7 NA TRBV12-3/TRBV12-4 CASSVFRASYEQYF
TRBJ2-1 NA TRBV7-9 CASSLVLGSSYNEQFF
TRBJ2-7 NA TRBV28 CASKRTSSDEQYF
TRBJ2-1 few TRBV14 CASSQGSGTTNPKYNEQFF
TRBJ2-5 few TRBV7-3 CASTNGRAPETQYF
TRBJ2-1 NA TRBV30 CAWSEGQNNEQFF
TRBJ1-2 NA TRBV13 CAGNGGGPHRGYTF
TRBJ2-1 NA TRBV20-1 CSASKGLNEQFF
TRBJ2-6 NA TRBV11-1 CASAGTVHYSGANVLTF
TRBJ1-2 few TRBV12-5 CASGLDDRDFGYTF
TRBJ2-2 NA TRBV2 CASSPVGGRAGGELFF
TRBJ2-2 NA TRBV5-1 CASSLMVVANTGELFF
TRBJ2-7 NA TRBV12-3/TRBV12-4 CASRAGFTFYEQYF
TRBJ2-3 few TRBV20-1 CSARRGQGTTDTQYF
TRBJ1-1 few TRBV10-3 CAIKGGGNTEAFF
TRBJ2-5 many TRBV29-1 CSVETNPWETQYF
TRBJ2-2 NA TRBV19 CASARQGVELFF
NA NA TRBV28 CASSTVGETQYF
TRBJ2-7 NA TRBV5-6 CASSPDFSYEQYF
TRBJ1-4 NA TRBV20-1 CSANRDRVGTNEKLFF
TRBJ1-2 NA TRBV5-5 CASSLSQGPNYGYTF
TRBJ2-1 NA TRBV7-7 CASSLKLNSYNEQFF
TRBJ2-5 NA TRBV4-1 CASTERDRLQETQYF
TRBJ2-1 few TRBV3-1 CASSQSGRYNEQFF
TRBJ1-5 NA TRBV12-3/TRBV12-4 CASSPRTGQPQHF
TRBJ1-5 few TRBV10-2 CASMGQNNQPQHF
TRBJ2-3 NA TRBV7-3 CASSVMGGADTQYF
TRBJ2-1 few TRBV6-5 CASATLGLTNEQFF
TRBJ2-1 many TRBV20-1 CSAEPFNEQFF
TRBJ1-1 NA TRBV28 CASSMDRGWTEAFF
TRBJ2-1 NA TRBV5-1 CASSASGRNNEQFF
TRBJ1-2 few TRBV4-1 CASSQGWGSEGRYGYTF
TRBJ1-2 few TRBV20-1 CSARDLYGGTGFYGYTF
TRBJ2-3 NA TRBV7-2 CASSLVGTRGRTDTQYF
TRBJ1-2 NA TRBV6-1 CATLWGNGYTF
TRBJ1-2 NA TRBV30 CAWSVGGLSGNKIYGYTF
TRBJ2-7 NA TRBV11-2 CASRLAGGMTYEQYF
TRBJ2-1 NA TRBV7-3 CASSPSGRVGDEQFF
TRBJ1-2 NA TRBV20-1 CSAEGDGFYGYTF
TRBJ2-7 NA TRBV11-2 CASSLVPGNLYEQYF
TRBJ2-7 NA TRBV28 CASSSAGTPSYEQYF
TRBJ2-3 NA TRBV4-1 CASSQEEEQGVTDTQYF
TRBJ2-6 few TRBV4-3 CASSQGVGVTGSGANVLTF
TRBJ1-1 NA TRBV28 CASALAAEAFF
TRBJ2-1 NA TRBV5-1 CASSLKGLAGVYEQFF
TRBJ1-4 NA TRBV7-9 CASSLALGRGEKLFF
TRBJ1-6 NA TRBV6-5 CASSYQVGTAPLHF